Below are 28 T cell receptor beta chains sequenced from a single sample in a study of molecular identifiers for immune sequencing clone quantification. TCRdb re-analysed the PCR reads in MiXCR, keeping a single row per CDR3 protein. The table lists under 650,000 distinct CDR3 sequences, 20% of them singletons. Sequencing was performed on naive CD8+ T cells from blood, with Jurkat cell RNA spiked in. Subset: FACS-sorted CD8+CD4-CCR7+CD45RA+ naive T cells. The source of these receptors is a human donor in good health. Some libraries in this study had Jurkat cell RNA spiked in.

This chain links TRBV19 with TRBJ2-7; D is possibly TRBD2 (7 bases). Germline V lookup: CDR1 LNHDA, CDR2 SQIVND (reference sequence). CDR3 length: 14 amino acids. V was pared by 6 bases and J by 2 bases, with 14 bases between. The CDR3, as DNA: TGTGCCAGTAGCGCTACGGGGGGCGCCTACGAGCAGTACTTC. As protein: CASSATGGAYEQYF.

Turning to this clonotype: One end of the junction fails to match germline, which may point to a read error. V gene TRBV5-6 combines with J gene TRBJ1-3; D is unresolved. The V gene's germline CDR1 is SGHDT and CDR2 YYEEEE. The CDR3 is made up of 13 amino acids. The CDR3 DNA sequence: TGTTCCAGCAGCTTCTTCTCTGGAAACACCATATATTTT. Encoded protein: CSSSFFSGNTIYF.

This clonotype appeared a few times. V and J are TRBV30 and TRBJ1-1; the D gene is possibly TRBD1 (6 bases). This CDR3 region has 16 residues. The V and J ends lost 3 bases and 4 bases respectively, with 21 bases between them. CDR1 is GTSNPN and CDR2 is SVGIG in the germline V gene (reference sequence). CDR3 sequence (DNA): TGTGCCTGGAGCTTCGTATTACGGGGGCGAGGCACTGAAGCTTTCTTT. Protein sequence: CAWSFVLRGRGTEAFF.

A word on this clonotype: This sequence may be a read error, since a much larger clone differs from it by one base. The CDR3 nucleotides read TGTGCCAGCAGGGAGGGACAGGGGAAGACCCAGCACTTC. This encodes CASREGQGKTQHF. The chain links TRBV21-1 to TRBJ2-5; TRBD1, the D gene given by the table, was not confirmed from the DNA. TRBV21-1 is a recognized pseudogene. This CDR3 spans 13 amino acids.

This clonotype was seen many times. The rearrangement links TRBV3-1 to TRBJ1-5; TRBD1 is a possible D gene (6 bases). Germline assignment: CDR1 LGHDT and CDR2 YNNKEL (reference sequence). Trimming left V 4 bases short and J 1 base short, with 8 bases between. This CDR3 spans 14 amino acids. In DNA form, the CDR3 reads TGTGCCAGCAGCCCAGGGGAAAGCAATCAGCCCCAGCATTTT. Amino acid sequence: CASSPGESNQPQHF.

The CDR3 DNA reads as TGCGCCAGCAGCCAACCAGGGGCTGGTGGGGAAAAACTGTTTTTT. This translates into CASSQPGAGGEKLFF. This chain links TRBV4-1 with TRBJ1-4; perhaps TRBD1 as D (6 bases). V was trimmed by 2 bases and J by 8 bases, leaving 15 bases between them. This CDR3 region has 15 residues. Germline CDR1 is MGHRA and CDR2 is YSYEKL.

The chain recombines TRBV7-3 with TRBJ2-1; 7 positions match TRBD2. The V segment lost 2 bases and the J segment 0 bases; nucleotides outside the gene matches: 4. Germline loops: CDR1 SGHTA, CDR2 FQGTGA. The CDR3 length is 16 residues. The CDR3 bases are TGTGCCAGCAGCTTAGGGGACTATTCCTCCTACAATGAGCAGTTCTTC. This sequence encodes CASSLGDYSSYNEQFF.

The chain couples TRBV4-1 to TRBJ1-6; D ambiguous. CDR1 and CDR2 (germline): MGHRA, YSYEKL. V was clipped by 0 bases and J by 10 bases, with 16 bases between them. CDR3 size: 16 residues. The CDR3 reads CASSQDLVGTKSPLHF. Here the CDR3 DNA reads TGCGCCAGCAGCCAAGATCTTGTCGGAACTAAGTCACCCCTCCACTTT.

This clonotype was picked up many times. The J gene is TRBJ1-1, the V gene TRBV30; a weak D match, TRBD1 (6 bases). Germline values: CDR1 GTSNPN, CDR2 SVGIG (reference sequence). The CDR3 totals 12 residues. V was pared by 0 bases and J by 8 bases, with 10 bases between. The CDR3 sequence is CAWSVQGREAFF. The DNA for the CDR3 is TGTGCCTGGAGTGTACAGGGCAGAGAAGCTTTCTTT.

To note about this clonotype: The germline gene is not matched at one end of the junction; a read error may be the cause. This chain connects TRBV9 to TRBJ2-2, with no clear D. Germline V gene sequence: CDR1 SGDLS, CDR2 YYNGEE. The CDR3 consists of 13 residues. DNA for the CDR3: TGTGCCAGCAGAGGGTCGAACACCTGGGAGCTGTTTTTT. As protein: CASRGSNTWELFF. The whole variable domain, filled in from reference TRBV9 and TRBJ2-2, reads DSGVTQTPKHLITATGQRVTLRCSPRSGDLSVYWYQQSLDQGLQFLIQYYNGEERAKGNILERFSAQQFPDLHSELNLSSLELGDSALYFCASRGSNTWELFFGEGSRLTVL.

The chain recombines TRBV27 with TRBJ2-1, with D unclear. Germline V gene sequence: CDR1 MNHEY, CDR2 SMNVEV (reference sequence). The V and J ends lost 2 bases and 0 bases respectively, with 11 bases between them. The length of the CDR3 is 16 residues. The CDR3 loop is CASSLKGMGSYNEQFF. DNA of the CDR3: TGTGCCAGCAGTTTAAAGGGTATGGGCTCCTACAATGAGCAGTTCTTC.

The chain uses TRBV10-3 and TRBJ1-1; D remains ambiguous. This CDR3 spans 14 amino acids. Trimming shortened V by 2 bases and J by 0 bases, and 7 bases separated the two germline ends. CDR1 is ENHRY and CDR2 is SYGVKD in the germline V gene. The CDR3 DNA reads as TGTGCCATCAGTGAGCCGGACGTGAACACTGAAGCTTTCTTT. Translated: CAISEPDVNTEAFF.

This clonotype was detected ten times or more. The chain joins TRBV4-1 to TRBJ1-6, with TRBD1 as a possible D gene (5 bases). The germline gives CDR1 MGHRA, CDR2 YSYEKL. CDR3 size: 16 residues. Trimming took off 0 bases at V and 8 bases at J, with 14 bases between the two ends. CDR3 nucleotides: TGCGCCAGCAGCCAAGAGGGGAATCAGGGTGATTCACCCCTCCACTTT. It encodes CASSQEGNQGDSPLHF.

This clonotype was seen at least ten times. V gene TRBV24-1 combines with J gene TRBJ1-5; a weak D match, TRBD1 (6 bases). Between the trimmed V and J ends, which lost 4 bases and 6 bases, there was a span of 9 bases. The CDR3 is made up of 13 amino acids. Germline CDR1 is KGHDR and CDR2 is SFDVKD. The CDR3 nucleotides are TGTGCCACCAGTGAGGCAGGGGTTCAGCCCCAGCATTTT. Its translation: CATSEAGVQPQHF.

Remarks on this clonotype: This may arise from a read error, as a much more abundant clone is one base away. The chain combines TRBV7-2 with TRBJ1-1; no firm D call. Per germline, CDR1 SGHTA and CDR2 FQGNSA. The CDR3 runs 15 residues. CDR3 sequence: CASTLVGRRNTEAFF. CDR3 coding DNA: TGTGCCAGCACCTTAGTCGGAAGGAGGAACACTGAAGCTTTCTTT.

This clonotype was seen more than once but under ten times. The chain links TRBV28 to TRBJ1-4; a possible D gene is TRBD1 (5 bases). The germline V gene encodes CDR1 MDHEN and CDR2 SYDVKM. The CDR3 runs to 16 residues. V was trimmed by 3 bases and J by 0 bases, leaving 11 bases between them. The CDR3 region has the DNA TGTGCCAGCAGTTTTGGACAAGCCGCAACTAATGAAAAACTGTTTTTT. Residues: CASSFGQAATNEKLFF.

Here the CDR3 reads CASRDYMGQGESTGANVLTF. The CDR3 DNA reads TGTGCCAGCAGAGATTATATGGGACAGGGGGAATCAACTGGGGCCAACGTCCTGACTTTC. The chain couples TRBV7-9 to TRBJ2-6, with 11 bases that match TRBD1. CDR1 SEHNR and CDR2 FQNEAQ come from the germline V gene (reference sequence). The CDR3 has 20 amino acids. Trimming took 6 bases from V and 2 from J; bases not matched to a gene: 15. The full variable domain, completed using reference TRBV7-9 and TRBJ2-6, is DTGVSQNPRHKITKRGQNVTFRCDPISEHNRLYWYRQTLGQGPEFLTYFQNEAQLEKSRLLSDRFSAERPKGSFSTLEIQRTEQGDSAMYLCASRDYMGQGESTGANVLTFGAGSRLTVL.

This clonotype was counted ten times or more. This chain connects TRBV7-2 to TRBJ2-1; D tentatively reads TRBD1 or TRBD2 (5 bases each). Germline CDR1 is SGHTA and CDR2 is FQGNSA. Trimming cost V 2 bases and J 5 bases, with 16 bases left between them. There are 16 residues in the CDR3. CDR3 sequence: CASSLFSWDGNNEQFF. The CDR3 DNA is TGTGCCAGCAGCTTATTTAGTTGGGACGGTAACAATGAGCAGTTCTTC.

With regard to this clonotype: A read error may explain this, as a much larger clone is one base away. The chain carries TRBV4-3 and TRBJ1-3; no clear D gene. The CDR3 is 17 residues long. Germline lookup yields CDR1 LGHNA and CDR2 YSLEER. The CDR3 nucleotides are TGCGCCAGCAGCCAAGATTTCAGTTCCAACTCTGGAAACACCGTATATTTT. As protein: CASSQDFSSNSGNTVYF.

This clonotype was counted ten times or more. This chain joins TRBV29-1 and TRBJ2-5; a possible D gene is TRBD1 (5 bases). Germline assignment: CDR1 SQVTM and CDR2 ANQGSEA. This CDR3 is 10 amino acids long. V lost 7 bases and J 7 bases, leaving 10 bases between the germline ends. In DNA form, the CDR3 reads TGCAGCGCCCAAACAGGGACCCAGTACTTC. It is translated as CSAQTGTQYF. The complete variable domain, with remaining parts taken from reference TRBV29-1 and TRBJ2-5, reads SAVISQKPSRDICQRGTSLTIQCQVDSQVTMMFWYRQQPGQSLTLIATANQGSEATYESGFVIDKFPISRPNLTFSTLTVSNMSPEDSSIYLCSAQTGTQYFGPGTRLLVL.

A note on this clonotype: This clone may be a read error of a much larger clone one base away. The chain combines TRBV7-9 with TRBJ1-2; D unresolved. There are 10 residues in the CDR3. V gave up 5 bases and J gave up 6 bases, with 4 bases separating them. Germline V gives CDR1 SEHNR, CDR2 FQNEAQ (reference sequence). CDR3 sequence (DNA): TGTGCCAGCAGCCAAGATGGCTACACCTTC. Translating it yields CASSQDGYTF. Filled out from reference TRBV7-9 and TRBJ1-2, the complete variable domain reads DTGVSQNPRHKITKRGQNVTFRCDPISEHNRLYWYRQTLGQGPEFLTYFQNEAQLEKSRLLSDRFSAERPKGSFSTLEIQRTEQGDSAMYLCASSQDGYTFGSGTRLTVV.

This clonotype has at least ten counts. The genes are TRBV4-3 and TRBJ1-5; D gene ambiguous. Germline assignment: CDR1 LGHNA and CDR2 YSLEER. Trimming took off 3 bases at V and 3 bases at J, with 9 bases between the two ends. The length of the CDR3 is 14 residues. CDR3 in amino acids: CASSQRVDNQPQHF. The CDR3 DNA reads as TGCGCCAGCAGCCAGAGGGTGGACAATCAGCCCCAGCATTTT.

This sequence joins TRBV11-2 and TRBJ2-5; 7 bases line up with TRBD1. With 0 bases clipped from V and 3 bases from J, the junction kept 10 bases outside the gene matches. This CDR3 is built from 17 residues. CDR1 is SGHAT, CDR2 FQNNGV, per germline. CDR3 sequence reads: CASSLDHPSTGKETQYF. CDR3 in DNA: TGTGCCAGCAGCTTAGATCACCCATCGACAGGGAAAGAGACCCAGTACTTC.

This clonotype was recorded many times. This chain joins TRBV9 and TRBJ1-1, with D possibly TRBD1 on 5 matching bases. Germline V gene data show CDR1 as SGDLS and CDR2 as YYNGEE. CDR3 length: 15 residues. V lost 4 bases and J lost 5, with 18 bases in between. The CDR3 coding sequence is TGTGCCAGCAGCCCTAGTAGCTTTGGGGGGACTGAAGCTTTCTTT. Its protein product is CASSPSSFGGTEAFF. The full variable domain, completed using reference TRBV9 and TRBJ1-1, is DSGVTQTPKHLITATGQRVTLRCSPRSGDLSVYWYQQSLDQGLQFLIQYYNGEERAKGNILERFSAQQFPDLHSELNLSSLELGDSALYFCASSPSSFGGTEAFFGQGTRLTVV.

The chain has TRBV27 and TRBJ2-7; maybe TRBD1 (6 bases). Germline V lookup: CDR1 MNHEY, CDR2 SMNVEV (reference sequence). The CDR3 covers 14 residues. The V end was cut by 0 bases, the J end by 4 bases, with 10 bases between. CDR3 nucleotides: TGTGCCAGCAGTTTATCCACAGGGCCTTACGAGCAGTACTTC. Its translation: CASSLSTGPYEQYF.

A few counts support this clonotype. A much larger clone sits a single nucleotide away, making a read error possible. The CDR3 spells CVSRGGGTQYF. CDR3 sequence (DNA): TGTGTCAGCCGAGGGGGCGGTACGCAGTATTTT. This rearrangement joins TRBV9 to TRBJ2-3; 7 nucleotides align to TRBD1. The CDR3 contains 11 residues. The germline V gene has CDR1 SGDLS and CDR2 YYNGEE.

This clonotype was observed many times. The chain has TRBV11-2 and TRBJ1-2, with D possibly matching TRBD1 (5 bases). The V gene's germline CDR1 is SGHAT and CDR2 FQNNGV. V lost 4 bases, J lost 5 bases, and 26 bases lay in between. CDR3 length: 18 amino acids. CDR3 region: CASSSLPGRWKMYYGYTF. CDR3 DNA: TGTGCCAGCAGCTCATTACCGGGACGGTGGAAGATGTATTATGGCTACACCTTC.

V gene TRBV3-1 combines with J gene TRBJ1-2; no reliable D call. The CDR3 spans 13 residues. The V end was cut by 0 bases, the J end by 7 bases, with 9 bases between. Germline-derived CDR1 and CDR2 are LGHDT and YNNKEL (reference sequence). The DNA for the CDR3 is TGTGCCAGCAGCCAAGATGCTGGATTTGGCTACACCTTC. This gives the protein CASSQDAGFGYTF.